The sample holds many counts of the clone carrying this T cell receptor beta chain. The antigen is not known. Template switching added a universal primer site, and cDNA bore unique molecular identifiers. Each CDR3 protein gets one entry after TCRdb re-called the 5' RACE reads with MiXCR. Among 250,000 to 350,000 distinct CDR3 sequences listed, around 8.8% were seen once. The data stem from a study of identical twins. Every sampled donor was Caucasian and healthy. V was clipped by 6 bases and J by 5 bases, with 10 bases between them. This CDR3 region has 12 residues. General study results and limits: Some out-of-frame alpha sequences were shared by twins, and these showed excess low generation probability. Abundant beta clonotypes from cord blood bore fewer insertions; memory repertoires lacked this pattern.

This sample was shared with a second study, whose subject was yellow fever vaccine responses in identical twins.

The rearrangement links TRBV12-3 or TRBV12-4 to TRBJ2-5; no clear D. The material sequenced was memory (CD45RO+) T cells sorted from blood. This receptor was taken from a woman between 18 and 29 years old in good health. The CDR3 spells CASRGPGETQYF. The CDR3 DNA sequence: TGTGCCAGCAGGGGCCCCGGGGAGACCCAGTACTTC.